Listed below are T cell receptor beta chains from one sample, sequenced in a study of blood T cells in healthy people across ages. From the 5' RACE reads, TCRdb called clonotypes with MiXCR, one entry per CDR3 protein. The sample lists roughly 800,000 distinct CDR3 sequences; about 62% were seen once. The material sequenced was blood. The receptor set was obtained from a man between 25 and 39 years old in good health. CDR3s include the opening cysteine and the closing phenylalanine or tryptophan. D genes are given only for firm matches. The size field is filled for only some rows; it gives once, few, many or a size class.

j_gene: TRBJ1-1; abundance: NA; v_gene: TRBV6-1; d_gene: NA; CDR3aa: CASSEWHTLNTEAFF; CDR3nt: TGTGCCAGCAGTGAATGGCACACCTTGAACACTGAAGCTTTCTTT
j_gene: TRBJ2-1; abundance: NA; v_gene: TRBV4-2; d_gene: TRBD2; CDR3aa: CASSLTGTSGSGGGNEQFF; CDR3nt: TGTGCCAGCAGCCTTACCGGGACTAGCGGGAGCGGAGGGGGGAATGAGCAGTTCTTC
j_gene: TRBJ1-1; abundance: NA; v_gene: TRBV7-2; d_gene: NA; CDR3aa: CASSSQTNTEAFF; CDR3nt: TGTGCCAGCAGCTCCCAAACGAACACTGAAGCTTTCTTT
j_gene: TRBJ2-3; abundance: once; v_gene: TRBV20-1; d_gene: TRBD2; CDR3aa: CSASGGYTDTQYF; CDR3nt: TGCAGTGCTAGCGGGGGGTACACAGATACGCAGTATTTT
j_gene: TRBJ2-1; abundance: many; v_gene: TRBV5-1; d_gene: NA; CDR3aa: CASSSLAGHPGSYNEQFF; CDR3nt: TGCGCCAGCAGCTCACTGGCGGGACACCCAGGCTCCTACAATGAGCAGTTCTTC
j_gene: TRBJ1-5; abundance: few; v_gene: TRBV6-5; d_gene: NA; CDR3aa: CASKARGARQPQHF; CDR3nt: TGTGCCAGCAAAGCGCGGGGTGCGAGGCAGCCCCAGCATTTT
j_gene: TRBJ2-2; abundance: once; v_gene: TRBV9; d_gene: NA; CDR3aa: CASSVSGSGELFF; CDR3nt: TGTGCCAGCAGCGTGTCGGGGTCCGGGGAGCTGTTTTTT
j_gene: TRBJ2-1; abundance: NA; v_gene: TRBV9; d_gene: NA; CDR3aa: CASSGRDVYNEQFF; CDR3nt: TGTGCCAGCAGCGGGCGGGACGTGTACAATGAGCAGTTCTTC
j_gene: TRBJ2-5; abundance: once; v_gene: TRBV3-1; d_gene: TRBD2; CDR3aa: CASSSRASGSRETQYF; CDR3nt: TGTGCCAGCAGCTCAAGGGCTAGCGGGAGTCGGGAGACCCAGTACTTC
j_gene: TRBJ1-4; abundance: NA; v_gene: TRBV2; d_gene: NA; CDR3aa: CASSVLVATNEKLFF; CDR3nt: TGTGCCAGCAGTGTGTTAGTTGCAACTAATGAAAAACTGTTTTTT
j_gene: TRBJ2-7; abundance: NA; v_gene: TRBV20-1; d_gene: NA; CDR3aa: CSARRGNSNFYEQYF; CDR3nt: TGCAGTGCTAGACGCGGGAACTCTAACTTTTACGAGCAGTACTTC
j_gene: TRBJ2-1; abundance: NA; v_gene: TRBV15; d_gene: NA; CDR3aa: CATSRAAERYNEQFF; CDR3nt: TGTGCCACCAGCAGAGCGGCGGAGAGATACAATGAGCAGTTCTTC
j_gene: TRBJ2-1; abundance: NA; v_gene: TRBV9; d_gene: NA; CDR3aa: CASSISTSYNEQFF; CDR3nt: TGTGCCAGCAGCATTTCGACTAGCTACAATGAGCAGTTCTTC
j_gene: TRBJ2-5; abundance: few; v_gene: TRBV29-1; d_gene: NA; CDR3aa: CSVEDLFQETQYF; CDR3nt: TGCAGCGTTGAAGATCTGTTTCAAGAGACCCAGTACTTC
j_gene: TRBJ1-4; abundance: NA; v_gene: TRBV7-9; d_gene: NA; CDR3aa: CASSVSGATNEKLFF; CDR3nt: TGTGCCAGCAGCGTATCCGGCGCAACTAATGAAAAACTGTTTTTT
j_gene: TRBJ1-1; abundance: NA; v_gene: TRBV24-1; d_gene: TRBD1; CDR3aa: CATRRQGSTEAFF; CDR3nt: TGTGCCACCAGAAGACAGGGAAGCACTGAAGCTTTCTTT
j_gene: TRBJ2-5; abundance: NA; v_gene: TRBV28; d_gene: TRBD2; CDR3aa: CASSLVRASGETQYF; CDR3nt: TGTGCCAGCAGTTTAGTAAGGGCTAGCGGGGAGACCCAGTACTTC
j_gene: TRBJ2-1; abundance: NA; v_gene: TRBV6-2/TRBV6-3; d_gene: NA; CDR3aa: CASTYGRYSSYNEQFF; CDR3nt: TGTGCCAGCACCTACGGCCGCTATAGCTCCTACAATGAGCAGTTCTTC
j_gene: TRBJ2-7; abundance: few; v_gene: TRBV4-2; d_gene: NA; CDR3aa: CASSQGSGNYEQYF; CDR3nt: TGTGCCAGCAGCCAAGGGTCCGGGAACTACGAGCAGTACTTC
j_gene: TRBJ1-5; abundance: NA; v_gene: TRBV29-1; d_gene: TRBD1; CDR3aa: CSVEGQPDQPQHF; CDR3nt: TGCAGCGTTGAGGGACAGCCAGATCAGCCCCAGCATTTT
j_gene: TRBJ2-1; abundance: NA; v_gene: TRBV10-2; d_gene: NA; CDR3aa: CASQSSWNEQFF; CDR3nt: TGCGCCAGCCAGTCTAGCTGGAATGAGCAGTTCTTC
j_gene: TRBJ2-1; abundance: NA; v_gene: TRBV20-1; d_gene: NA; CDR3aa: CSGGQGMGGRANEQFF; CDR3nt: TGCAGTGGGGGACAGGGAATGGGCGGGAGGGCCAATGAGCAGTTCTTC
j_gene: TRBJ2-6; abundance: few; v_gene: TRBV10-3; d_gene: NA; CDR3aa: CAISDVASGANVLTF; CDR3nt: TGTGCCATCAGTGATGTGGCTTCAGGGGCCAACGTCCTGACTTTC
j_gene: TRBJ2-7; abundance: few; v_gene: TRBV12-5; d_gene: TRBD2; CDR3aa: CASGASGLASYEQYF; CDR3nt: TGTGCTAGTGGTGCCTCGGGACTAGCCTCCTACGAGCAGTACTTC
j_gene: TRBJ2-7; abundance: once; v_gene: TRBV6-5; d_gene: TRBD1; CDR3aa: CASRSTGAEAYEQYF; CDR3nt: TGTGCCAGCAGGTCTACAGGGGCCGAGGCTTACGAGCAGTACTTC
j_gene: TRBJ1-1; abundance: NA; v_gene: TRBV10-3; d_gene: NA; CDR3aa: CAIIKDRNTEAFF; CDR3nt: TGTGCCATCATTAAGGACAGGAACACTGAAGCTTTCTTT
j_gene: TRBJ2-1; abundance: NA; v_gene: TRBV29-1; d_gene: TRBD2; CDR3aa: CSVEDSSSGRLYEQFF; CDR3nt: TGCAGCGTTGAAGACTCGAGTAGCGGGAGGTTATATGAGCAGTTCTTC
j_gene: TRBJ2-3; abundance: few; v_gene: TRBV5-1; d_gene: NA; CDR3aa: CASYPGAGIGTDTQYF; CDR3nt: TGCGCCAGCTATCCCGGGGCAGGGATCGGCACAGATACGCAGTATTTT
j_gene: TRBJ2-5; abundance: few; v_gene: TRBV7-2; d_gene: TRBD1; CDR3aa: CASSLVGTGVRETQYF; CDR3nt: TGTGCCAGCAGCTTGGTAGGGACAGGCGTCCGGGAGACCCAGTACTTC
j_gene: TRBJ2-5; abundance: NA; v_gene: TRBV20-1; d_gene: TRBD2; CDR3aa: CSARDKTSGEQETQYF; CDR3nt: TGCAGTGCTAGAGATAAGACTAGCGGGGAACAAGAGACCCAGTACTTC
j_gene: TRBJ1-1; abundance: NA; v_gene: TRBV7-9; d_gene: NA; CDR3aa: CASSILQNTEAFF; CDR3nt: TGTGCCAGCAGCATTCTTCAGAACACTGAAGCTTTCTTT
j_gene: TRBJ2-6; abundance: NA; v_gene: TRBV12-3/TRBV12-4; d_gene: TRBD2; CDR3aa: CASSSHGGASGANVLTF; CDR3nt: TGTGCCAGCAGCTCTCACGGGGGGGCCTCTGGGGCCAACGTCCTGACTTTC
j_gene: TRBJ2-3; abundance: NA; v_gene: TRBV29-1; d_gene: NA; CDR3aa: CSVDAGPSTDTQYF; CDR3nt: TGCAGCGTTGATGCGGGCCCAAGCACAGATACGCAGTATTTT
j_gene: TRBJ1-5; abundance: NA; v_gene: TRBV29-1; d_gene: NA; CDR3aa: CSVATSHSNQPQHF; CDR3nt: TGCAGCGTTGCCACATCACATAGCAATCAGCCCCAGCATTTT
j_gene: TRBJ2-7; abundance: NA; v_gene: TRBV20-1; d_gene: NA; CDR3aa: CSAIGGGPSSSYEQYF; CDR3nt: TGCAGTGCAATAGGAGGCGGGCCGTCAAGCTCCTACGAGCAGTACTTC
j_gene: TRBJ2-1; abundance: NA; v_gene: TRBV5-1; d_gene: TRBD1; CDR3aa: CASSLGRGRSPYNEQFF; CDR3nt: TGCGCCAGCAGCTTGGGCAGGGGGCGGTCTCCCTACAATGAGCAGTTCTTC
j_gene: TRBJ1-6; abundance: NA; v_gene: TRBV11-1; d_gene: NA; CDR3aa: CASSIGQNNSPLHF; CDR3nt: TGTGCCAGCAGCATCGGACAGAATAATTCACCCCTCCACTTT
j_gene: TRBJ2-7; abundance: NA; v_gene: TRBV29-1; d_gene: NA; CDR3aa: CSVGSPVDEQYF; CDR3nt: TGCAGCGTTGGCTCCCCGGTAGACGAGCAGTACTTC
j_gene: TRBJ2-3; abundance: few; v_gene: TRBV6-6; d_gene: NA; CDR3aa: CASSLRRASTDTQYF; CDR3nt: TGTGCCAGCAGTCTCCGGCGTGCTAGCACAGATACGCAGTATTTT
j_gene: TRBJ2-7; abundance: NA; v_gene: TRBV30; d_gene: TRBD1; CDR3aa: CAQSTGGPEQYF; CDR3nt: TGTGCACAATCGACAGGGGGTCCCGAGCAGTACTTC
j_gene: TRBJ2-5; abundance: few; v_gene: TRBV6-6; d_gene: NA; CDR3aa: CASRISGQETQYF; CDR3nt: TGTGCCAGCAGGATTAGCGGACAAGAGACCCAGTACTTC
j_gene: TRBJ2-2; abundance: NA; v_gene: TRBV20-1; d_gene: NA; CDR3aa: CSASGGGELFF; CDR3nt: TGCAGTGCTAGCGGGGGCGGGGAGCTGTTTTTT